This T cell receptor beta chain was found in a study of OX40 agonist ivuxolimab in advanced cancers. Study-level points and caveats: Doses of 0.1 to 3.0 mg/kg were accompanied by clonal expansion of CD4+ and CD8+ blood T cells by week 6.

This CDR3 comprises 14 residues. Per the germline V gene, CDR1 is SGHTA and CDR2 is FQGNSA. The germline V and J ends were trimmed by 2 bases and 4 bases, with 8 bases remaining between them. This table comes from immunoSEQ multiplex PCR, and its TCRdb copy is limited to in-frame clones, with some not included. This table holds around 70,000 clones, 85% to 90% found once. As concerns this clone: Its matching antigen is unknown.

The sequence came from an adult with an advanced solid tumor such as melanoma, head and neck, liver or kidney cancer. The sequencing used CD4+ or CD8+ T cells sorted from blood, collected in a trial of the OX40 agonist ivuxolimab. J is TRBJ2-2 and V is TRBV7-2, with a possible D match to TRBD1 (6 bases). For the CDR3, the DNA is TGTGCCAGCAGCTTACAGGGGCGCACCGGGGAGCTGTTTTTT. This translates into CASSLQGRTGELFF.